The subject of this entry is one T cell receptor (beta chain). These data originate in a study of memory CD4+ T cells and cytomegalovirus serostatus. Single viable CD3+CD4+CD8-CD45RO+ cells were sorted as the memory CD4+ T cells. The CDR3 consists of 12 residues. With 6 bases removed from V and 5 bases from J, the gap between germline ends came to 10 bases. CDR1 is MNHEY, CDR2 SVGAGI, per germline. Using immunoSEQ multiplex PCR, the repertoire was profiled, and TCRdb retains in-frame clones only, with some absent. The table records roughly 60,000 clones, 75% to 80% of them present only once. This receptor was taken from an adult in good health and CMV-seronegative. V is TRBV6-5 and J is TRBJ1-2; D might be TRBD1 (5 bases). Sequences were obtained from memory CD4+ T cells from blood. The CDR3 nucleotides are TGTGCCAGCAGCCAGGGACCTTATGGCTACACCTTC. It codes for CASSQGPYGYTF.